The 20 T cell receptor beta chains presented below share a single source sample, sequenced in a study of technical replicates of blood from a few donors. TCRdb keeps only in-frame clones here, not all; method: immunoSEQ multiplex PCR. The sample records 78,000 or so clones, 75% to 90% being singletons. The sample consisted of T cells isolated from PBMCs. The source is a human donor in good health.

This clone was recorded a few times. This chain links TRBV18 with TRBJ2-3, with 8 bases identical to TRBD2. Germline CDR1 and CDR2: KGHSH and LQKENI. CDR3 length: 12 amino acids. The junction had 4 bases not matched to a gene; V was cut back by 8 bases and J by 6 bases. The CDR3 sequence: CASTREGDTQYF. In DNA form, the CDR3 reads TGTGCCAGCACTCGGGAGGGGGATACGCAGTATTTT.

The chain carries TRBV7-9 and TRBJ2-1; no clear D. CDR1 is SEHNR, CDR2 FQNEAQ, per germline (reference sequence). This CDR3 is 14 amino acids long. Trimming cost V 10 bases and J 6 bases, with 19 bases left between them. CDR3: CATAPPPGSNEQFF. CDR3 in DNA: TGTGCCACCGCTCCCCCGCCAGGCAGCAATGAGCAGTTCTTC.

Written as DNA, the CDR3 is TGTGCCAGTAGTTACAGGGGGGAAGAGACCCAGTACTTC. Translated: CASSYRGEETQYF. The V call is TRBV19, the J call TRBJ2-5; 8 bases align to TRBD1. The ends lost 5 bases at V and 3 bases at J; junction bases unmatched: 2. The CDR3 has 13 amino acids. The germline CDR1 and CDR2 sequences are LNHDA and SQIVND (reference sequence). Full variable domain (missing parts from reference TRBV19 and TRBJ2-5): DGGITQSPKYLFRKEGQNVTLSCEQNLNHDAMYWYRQDPGQGLRLIYYSQIVNDFQKGDIAEGYSVSREKKESFPLTVTSAQKNPTAFYLCASSYRGEETQYFGPGTRLLVL.

The chain couples TRBV9 to TRBJ2-2; 8 nucleotides align to TRBD1. Germline CDR1 SGDLS, CDR2 YYNGEE. V lost 3 bases to trimming and J lost 0 bases; unmatched junction nucleotides: 7. The CDR3 runs 17 residues. In DNA, the CDR3 is TGTGCCAGCAGCGCGTCAAGACAGGGGACGAACACCGGGGAGCTGTTTTTT. This encodes CASSASRQGTNTGELFF.

This chain links TRBV27 with TRBJ1-1, with a possible D match to TRBD1 (5 bases). Trimming pared 3 bases from V and 4 bases from J, leaving 9 bases between. Per the germline V gene, CDR1 is MNHEY and CDR2 is SMNVEV (reference sequence). The CDR3 is 13 amino acids. In DNA form, the CDR3 reads TGTGCCAGCAGTTTCGGGGGTGCCACTGAAGCTTTCTTT. It translates to CASSFGGATEAFF.

V and J are TRBV7-9 and TRBJ2-7, with 13 positions matching TRBD2. This CDR3 region has 16 residues. The V gene end was trimmed by 4 bases and the J gene end by 4 bases; junction bases not matched to a gene: 7. Germline V gene data show CDR1 as SEHNR and CDR2 as FQNEAQ (reference sequence). This CDR3 is CASSWGLAGIEYEQYF. DNA of the CDR3: TGTGCCAGCAGCTGGGGACTAGCGGGAATTGAATACGAGCAGTACTTC.

This chain uses TRBV30 with TRBJ1-2; D is undetermined. V dropped 0 bases and J dropped 8 bases, with 13 bases sitting between them. CDR3 length: 13 residues. The germline V gene encodes CDR1 GTSNPN and CDR2 SVGIG (reference sequence). CDR3 loop: CAWSVPGINGYTF. The CDR3 coding sequence is TGTGCCTGGAGTGTACCAGGAATCAACGGCTACACCTTC.

The gene calls are TRBV30 and TRBJ1-5, with no clear D. The CDR3 has 16 amino acids. CDR1 GTSNPN and CDR2 SVGIG come from the germline V gene (reference sequence). Trimming took 0 bases from V and 3 from J, leaving 15 bases between them. The CDR3 region is CAWSVAFGLLNQPQHF. The CDR3 nucleotides read TGTGCCTGGAGTGTAGCTTTCGGACTGCTCAATCAGCCCCAGCATTTT.

The gene calls are TRBV7-9 and TRBJ1-2, with 7 bases lining up with TRBD1. J was trimmed by 3 bases and V by 3 bases; bases with no gene match: 4. The CDR3 covers 14 residues. Germline V gives CDR1 SEHNR, CDR2 FQNEAQ (reference sequence). For the CDR3, the DNA is TGTGCCAGCAGCTTCCAGGGGGTATACTATGGCTACACCTTC. Translating gives CASSFQGVYYGYTF.

V usage is TRBV29-1 and J usage is TRBJ2-7; 7 bases agree with TRBD2. V lost 4 bases to trimming and J lost 5 bases; unmatched junction nucleotides: 8. The CDR3 is made up of 13 amino acids. Germline V CDR1 and CDR2: SQVTM, ANQGSEA. This CDR3 reads CSVGKGGIHEQYF. DNA of the CDR3: TGCAGCGTTGGCAAGGGAGGGATCCACGAGCAGTACTTC.

This chain uses TRBV5-1 with TRBJ2-7, with 11 positions matching TRBD2. Trimming at V came to 5 bases and at J to 0 bases, leaving 10 bases not matched to a gene. This CDR3 spans 17 amino acids. Germline CDR1 is SGHRS and CDR2 is YFSETQ. This chain's CDR3 is CASRRLAGSESSYEQYF. The CDR3 DNA reads TGCGCCAGCAGACGACTAGCGGGATCCGAGAGCTCCTACGAGCAGTACTTC. Drawing the rest from reference TRBV5-1 and TRBJ2-7, the complete variable domain is KAGVTQTPRYLIKTRGQQVTLSCSPISGHRSVSWYQQTPGQGLQFLFEYFSETQRNKGNFPGRFSGRQFSNSRSEMNVSTLELGDSALYLCASRRLAGSESSYEQYFGPGTRLTVT.

The chain combines TRBV5-4 with TRBJ2-7, with 10 bases matching TRBD2. Germline V gene sequence: CDR1 SGHNT, CDR2 YYREEE (reference sequence). The CDR3 is 16 residues long. V lost 1 base, J lost 0 bases, and 4 bases stayed unmatched. The CDR3 DNA reads TGTGCCAGCAGCTTGAAACTAGCGGGGTTCTCCTACGAGCAGTACTTC. Protein: CASSLKLAGFSYEQYF.

This chain joins TRBV28 and TRBJ2-5; D might be TRBD1 (6 bases). The V gene lost 5 bases and the J gene lost 1 base, with 11 bases spanning the gap. The CDR3 totals 14 residues. In germline, CDR1 is MDHEN, CDR2 SYDVKM. In DNA, the CDR3 is TGTGCCAGCAGTCGAGGGGGTATCCAAGAGACCCAGTACTTC. Its protein product is CASSRGGIQETQYF.

This chain uses TRBV11-2 with TRBJ2-5; a possible D gene is TRBD2 (5 bases). V lost 5 bases and J 0 bases, leaving 13 bases between the germline ends. The CDR3 consists of 15 residues. Per the germline V gene, CDR1 is SGHAT and CDR2 is FQNNGV. The CDR3 region has the DNA TGTGCCAGCAGCCCAGGCGGACTTTACCAAGAGACCCAGTACTTC. This translates into CASSPGGLYQETQYF.

The gene calls are TRBV7-8 and TRBJ1-3; maybe TRBD1 (6 bases). The CDR3 has 15 residues. The V gene's germline CDR1 is SGHVS and CDR2 FQNEAQ. Trimming removed 2 bases at V and 4 bases at J, with 12 bases between. CDR3 bases: TGTGCCAGCAGCTTAAGGGGGGGTCCCGGAAACACCATATATTTT. This sequence encodes CASSLRGGPGNTIYF. Supplemented by reference TRBV7-8 and TRBJ1-3, the full variable domain reads GAGVSQSPRYKVAKRGQDVALRCDPISGHVSLFWYQQALGQGPEFLTYFQNEAQLDKSGLPSDRFFAERPEGSVSTLKIQRTQQEDSAVYLCASSLRGGPGNTIYFGEGSWLTVV.

The chain carries TRBV6-1 and TRBJ1-2; TRBD1 might be the D (6 bases). Germline assignment: CDR1 MNHNS and CDR2 SASEGT. The V end lost 3 bases, the J end lost 8 bases, and 13 bases lay between the germline ends. CDR3 length: 13 residues. The CDR3 is CASSEAGAKGYTF. The CDR3 nucleotides read TGTGCCAGCAGTGAGGCGGGGGCGAAGGGCTACACCTTC.

This clone has just a few counts. The chain combines TRBV6-1 with TRBJ1-5, with D hard to call. CDR1 is MNHNS, CDR2 SASEGT, per germline. The CDR3 loop spans 12 amino acids. V was cut by 2 bases and J by 6 bases, with 5 bases left in between. The CDR3 sequence is CASSELGQPQHF. The CDR3 coding sequence is TGTGCCAGCAGTGAACTCGGTCAGCCCCAGCATTTT.

The rearrangement joins TRBV6-5 to TRBJ2-5; 7 positions match TRBD1. Germline lookup yields CDR1 MNHEY and CDR2 SVGAGI. V lost 5 bases to trimming and J lost 5 bases; unmatched junction nucleotides: 8. CDR3 size: 14 residues. The CDR3 reads CASSRLGQTETQYF. The CDR3, as DNA: TGTGCCAGCAGTCGCCTGGGACAGACGGAGACCCAGTACTTC.

In its sample, this clone was seen once. The chain uses TRBV30 and TRBJ2-1, with 8 bases matching TRBD2. V shed 6 bases, J shed 5 bases, and the junction held 9 bases outside the gene matches. The germline V gene has CDR1 GTSNPN and CDR2 SVGIG (reference sequence). The CDR3 is made up of 14 amino acids. CDR3 residues: CACPGSGRNNEQFF. DNA of the CDR3: TGTGCCTGCCCAGGAAGCGGGAGAAACAATGAGCAGTTCTTC.

This chain uses TRBV28 with TRBJ1-4, with TRBD1 as a possible D gene (6 bases). V was clipped by 5 bases and J by 5 bases, with 15 bases between them. Germline-derived CDR1 and CDR2 are MDHEN and SYDVKM. The CDR3 loop spans 15 amino acids. CDR3 sequence (DNA): TGTGCCAGCAGTCCTCGACAGGCCTTCAATGAAAAACTGTTTTTT. Its protein is CASSPRQAFNEKLFF.